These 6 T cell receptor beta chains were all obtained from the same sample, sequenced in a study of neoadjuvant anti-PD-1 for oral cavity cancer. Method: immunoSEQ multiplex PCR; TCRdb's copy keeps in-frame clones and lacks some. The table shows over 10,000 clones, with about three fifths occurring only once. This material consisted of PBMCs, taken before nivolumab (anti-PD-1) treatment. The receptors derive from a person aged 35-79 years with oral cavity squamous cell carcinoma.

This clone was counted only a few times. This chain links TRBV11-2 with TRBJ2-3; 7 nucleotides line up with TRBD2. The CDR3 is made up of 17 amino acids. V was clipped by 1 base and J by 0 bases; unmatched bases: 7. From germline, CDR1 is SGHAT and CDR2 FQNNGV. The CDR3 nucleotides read TGTGCCAGCAGCTTAGGTCTAGCGGCGGAGAGCACAGATACGCAGTATTTT. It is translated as CASSLGLAAESTDTQYF.

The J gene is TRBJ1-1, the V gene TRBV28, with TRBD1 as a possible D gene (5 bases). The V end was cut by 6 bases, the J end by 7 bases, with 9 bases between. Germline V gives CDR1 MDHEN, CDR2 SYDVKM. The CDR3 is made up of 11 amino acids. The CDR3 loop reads CASRARDEAFF. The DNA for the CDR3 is TGTGCCAGCAGGGCCAGGGATGAAGCTTTCTTT.

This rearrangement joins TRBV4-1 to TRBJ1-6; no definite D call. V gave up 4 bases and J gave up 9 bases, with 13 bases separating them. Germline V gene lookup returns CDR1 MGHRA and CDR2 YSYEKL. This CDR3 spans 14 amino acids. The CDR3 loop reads CASSPTGRTSPLHF. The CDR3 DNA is TGCGCCAGCAGCCCCACGGGCAGAACTTCACCCCTCCACTTT.

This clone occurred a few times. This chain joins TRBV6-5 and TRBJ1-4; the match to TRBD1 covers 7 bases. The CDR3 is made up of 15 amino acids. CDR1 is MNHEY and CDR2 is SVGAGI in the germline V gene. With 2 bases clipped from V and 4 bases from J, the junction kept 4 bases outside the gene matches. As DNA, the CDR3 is TGTGCCAGCAGTTACACTACAGGGGATAATGAAAAACTGTTTTTT. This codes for CASSYTTGDNEKLFF.

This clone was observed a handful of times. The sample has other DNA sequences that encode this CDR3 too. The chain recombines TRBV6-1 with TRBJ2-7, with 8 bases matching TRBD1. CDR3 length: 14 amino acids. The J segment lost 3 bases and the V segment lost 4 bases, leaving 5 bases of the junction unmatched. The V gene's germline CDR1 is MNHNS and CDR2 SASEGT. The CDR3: CASSARDRSYEQYF. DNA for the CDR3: TGTGCCAGCAGTGCCCGGGACAGGAGCTACGAGCAGTACTTC.

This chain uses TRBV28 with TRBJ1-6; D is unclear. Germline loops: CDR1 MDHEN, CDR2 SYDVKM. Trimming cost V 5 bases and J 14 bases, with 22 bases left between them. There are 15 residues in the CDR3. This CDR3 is CASSPRSLVHGALHF. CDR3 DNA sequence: TGTGCCAGCAGTCCGAGGAGTTTGGTCCACGGCGCCCTCCACTTT.